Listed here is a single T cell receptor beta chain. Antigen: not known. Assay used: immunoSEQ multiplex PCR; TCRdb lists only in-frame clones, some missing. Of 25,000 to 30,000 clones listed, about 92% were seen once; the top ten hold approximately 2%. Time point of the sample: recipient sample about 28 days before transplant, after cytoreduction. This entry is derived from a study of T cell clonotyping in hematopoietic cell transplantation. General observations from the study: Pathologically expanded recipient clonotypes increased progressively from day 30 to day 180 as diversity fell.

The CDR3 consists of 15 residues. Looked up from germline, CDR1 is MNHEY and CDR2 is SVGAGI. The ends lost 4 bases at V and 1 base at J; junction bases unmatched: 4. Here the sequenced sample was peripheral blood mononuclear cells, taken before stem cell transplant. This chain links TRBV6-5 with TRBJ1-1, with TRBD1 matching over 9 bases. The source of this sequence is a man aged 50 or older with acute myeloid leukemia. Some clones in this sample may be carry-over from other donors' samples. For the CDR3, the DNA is TGTGCCAGCAGTTTCGACAGGGGGAGGAACACTGAAGCTTTCTTT. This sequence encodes CASSFDRGRNTEAFF.